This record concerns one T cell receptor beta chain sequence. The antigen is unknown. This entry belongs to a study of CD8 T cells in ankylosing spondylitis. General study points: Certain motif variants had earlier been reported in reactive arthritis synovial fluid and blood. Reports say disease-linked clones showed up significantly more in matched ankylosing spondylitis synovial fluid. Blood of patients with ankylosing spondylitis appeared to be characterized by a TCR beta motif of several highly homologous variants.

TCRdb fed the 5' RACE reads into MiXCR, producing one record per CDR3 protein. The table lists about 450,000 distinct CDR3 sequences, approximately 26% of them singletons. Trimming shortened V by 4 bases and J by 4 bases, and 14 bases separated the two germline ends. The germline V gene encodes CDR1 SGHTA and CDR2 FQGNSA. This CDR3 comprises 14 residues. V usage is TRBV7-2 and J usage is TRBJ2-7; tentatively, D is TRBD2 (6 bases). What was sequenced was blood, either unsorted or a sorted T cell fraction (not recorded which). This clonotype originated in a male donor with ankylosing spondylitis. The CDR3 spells CASSSRRDTYEQYF. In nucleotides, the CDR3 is TGTGCCAGCAGCTCCCGGAGGGATACTTACGAGCAGTACTTC.